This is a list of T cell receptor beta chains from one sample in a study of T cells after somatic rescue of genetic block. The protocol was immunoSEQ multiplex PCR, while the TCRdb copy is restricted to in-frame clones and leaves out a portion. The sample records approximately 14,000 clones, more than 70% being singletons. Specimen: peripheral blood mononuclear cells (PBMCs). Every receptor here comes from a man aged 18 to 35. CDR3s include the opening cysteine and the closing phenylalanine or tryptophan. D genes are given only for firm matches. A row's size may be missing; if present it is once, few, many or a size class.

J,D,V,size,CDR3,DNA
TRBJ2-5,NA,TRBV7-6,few,CASSRSALQETQYF,TGTGCCAGCAGCCGTTCAGCCTTACAAGAGACCCAGTACTTC
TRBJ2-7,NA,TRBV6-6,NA,CASSYGPGYPYEQYF,TGTGCCAGCAGTTACGGCCCGGGATACCCCTACGAGCAGTACTTC
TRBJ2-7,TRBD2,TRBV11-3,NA,CASSPGGGLGYEQYF,TGTGCCAGCAGCCCCGGGGGGGGCTTAGGGTACGAGCAGTACTTC
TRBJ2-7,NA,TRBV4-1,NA,CASSQGGPPYEQYF,TGCGCCAGCAGCCAAGGAGGCCCCCCCTACGAGCAGTACTTC
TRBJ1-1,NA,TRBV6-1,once,CASMGTVNTEAFF,TGTGCCAGCATGGGGACCGTGAACACTGAAGCTTTCTTT
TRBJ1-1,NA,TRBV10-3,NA,CAISEFSELEAFF,TGTGCCATCAGTGAGTTTTCGGAGCTCGAAGCTTTCTTT
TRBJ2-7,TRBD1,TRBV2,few,CASRDRAYEQYF,TGTGCCAGCAGGGACAGGGCCTACGAGCAGTACTTC
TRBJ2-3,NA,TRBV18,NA,CASSESTDTQYF,TGTGCCAGCTCAGAGAGCACAGATACGCAGTATTTT
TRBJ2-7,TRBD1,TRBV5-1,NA,CASSLKGAGYEQYF,TGCGCCAGCAGCTTGAAGGGGGCCGGTTACGAGCAGTACTTC
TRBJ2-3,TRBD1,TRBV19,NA,CASSEDRAARLTQYF,TGTGCCAGTAGTGAAGACAGGGCAGCCCGATTGACGCAGTATTTT
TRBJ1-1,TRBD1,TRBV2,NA,CASRGYRGTEAFF,TGTGCCAGCAGGGGATACAGGGGCACTGAAGCTTTCTTT
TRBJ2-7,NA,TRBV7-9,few,CASSTGTSSGQYF,TGTGCCAGCAGTACCGGGACCAGCTCAGGGCAGTACTTC
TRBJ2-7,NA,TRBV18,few,CASSPRGNTYEQYF,TGTGCCAGCTCACCACGAGGGAACACCTACGAGCAGTACTTC
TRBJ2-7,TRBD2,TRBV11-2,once,CASSQGLAHEQYF,TGTGCCAGCAGCCAGGGACTAGCCCACGAGCAGTACTTC
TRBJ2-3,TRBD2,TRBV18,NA,CASSPVRGGSTDTQYF,TGTGCCAGCTCACCAGTTCGGGGGGGGTCCACAGATACGCAGTATTTT
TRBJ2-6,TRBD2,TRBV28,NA,CASSWSGTSGANVLTF,TGTGCCAGCTCCTGGAGCGGGACCTCTGGGGCCAACGTCCTGACTTTC
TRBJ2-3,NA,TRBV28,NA,CASSFTDTQYF,TGTGCCAGCAGTTTCACAGATACGCAGTATTTT